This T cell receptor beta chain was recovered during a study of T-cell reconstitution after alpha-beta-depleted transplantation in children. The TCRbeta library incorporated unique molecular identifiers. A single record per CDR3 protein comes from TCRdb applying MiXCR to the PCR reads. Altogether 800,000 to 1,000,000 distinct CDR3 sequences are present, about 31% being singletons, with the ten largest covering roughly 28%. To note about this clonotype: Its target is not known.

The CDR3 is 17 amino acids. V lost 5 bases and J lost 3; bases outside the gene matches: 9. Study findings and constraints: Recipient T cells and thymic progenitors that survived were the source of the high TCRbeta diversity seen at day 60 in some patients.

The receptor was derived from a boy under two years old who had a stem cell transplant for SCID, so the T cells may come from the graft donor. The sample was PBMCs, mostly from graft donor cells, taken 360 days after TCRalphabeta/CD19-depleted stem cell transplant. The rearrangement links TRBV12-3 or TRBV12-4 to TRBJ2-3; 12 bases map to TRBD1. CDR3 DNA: TGTGCCAGCAGTACGGGACAGGGGGCGGTGTCAACAGATACGCAGTATTTT. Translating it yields CASSTGQGAVSTDTQYF.